There are many counts of the clone carrying this T cell receptor (beta chain). RNA transcripts gave rise to amplified TCR beta CDR3 regions. HTBI primers were used for first-round RT-PCR of the TCR CDR3. One entry per CDR3 protein, called by TCRdb with MiXCR from the multiplex PCR reads. This sample has roughly 170,000 distinct CDR3 sequences; about 17% occur once, and the top ten carry about 31%. V lost 6 bases, J lost 7 bases, and 6 bases lay in between. This CDR3 has 9 residues. CDR1 is SQVTM, CDR2 ANQGSEA, per germline. This sample stems from a study of T cells in Graves' hyperthyroidism and ophthalmopathy.

V and J are TRBV29-1 and TRBJ1-2; D unresolved. This TCR was recovered from a woman aged 45-60 years with Graves' hyperthyroidism. Sequencing was done on a sample of blood. The DNA of the CDR3 is TGCAGCGTAGTGGCTGGCTACACCTTC. Translation gives CSVVAGYTF.